These 3 T cell receptor beta chains came from one sample sequenced in a study of blood T cell repertoires in COVID-19. Sequencing was performed with immunoSEQ multiplex PCR; in TCRdb, only in-frame clones are kept and a portion is missing. The table records 210,000 or so clones, 80% to 90% of them present only once. Sequencing was performed on PBMCs or T cells enriched from blood (not recorded which). The receptors come from a woman in her 30s who had been exposed to COVID-19.

Of note for this clone: This sample includes further DNA sequences coding for the same CDR3. The chain couples TRBV5-1 to TRBJ2-2, with TRBD2 identical over 9 bases. The CDR3 sequence is 16 residues long. Germline V lookup: CDR1 SGHRS, CDR2 YFSETQ. Losses at the gene ends were 2 bases for V and 4 bases for J; bases not matched to a gene: 6. The CDR3 is CASSLGAGGGTGELFF. The CDR3 DNA follows: TGCGCCAGCAGCTTAGGAGCGGGAGGAGGCACCGGGGAGCTGTTTTTT.

The chain couples TRBV19 to TRBJ1-4; D is possibly TRBD1 (5 bases). V was trimmed by 3 bases and J by 5 bases, leaving 13 bases between them. This CDR3 has 15 amino acids. The germline CDR1 and CDR2 sequences are LNHDA and SQIVND (reference sequence). CDR3 coding DNA: TGTGCCAGTAGTATTGGGGATACAGGCAATGAAAAACTGTTTTTT. As protein: CASSIGDTGNEKLFF. The variable domain in full, with the rest retrieved from reference TRBV19 and TRBJ1-4, is DGGITQSPKYLFRKEGQNVTLSCEQNLNHDAMYWYRQDPGQGLRLIYYSQIVNDFQKGDIAEGYSVSREKKESFPLTVTSAQKNPTAFYLCASSIGDTGNEKLFFGSGTQLSVL.

This chain uses TRBV5-6 with TRBJ2-2; the match to TRBD2 covers 11 bases. This CDR3 has 17 amino acids. The germline CDR1 and CDR2 sequences are SGHDT and YYEEEE. V was clipped by 4 bases and J by 4 bases; unmatched bases: 9. The CDR3 sequence is CASSEKWTSGFTGELFF. The CDR3 region has the DNA TGTGCCAGCAGCGAAAAATGGACTAGCGGGTTCACCGGGGAGCTGTTTTTT.